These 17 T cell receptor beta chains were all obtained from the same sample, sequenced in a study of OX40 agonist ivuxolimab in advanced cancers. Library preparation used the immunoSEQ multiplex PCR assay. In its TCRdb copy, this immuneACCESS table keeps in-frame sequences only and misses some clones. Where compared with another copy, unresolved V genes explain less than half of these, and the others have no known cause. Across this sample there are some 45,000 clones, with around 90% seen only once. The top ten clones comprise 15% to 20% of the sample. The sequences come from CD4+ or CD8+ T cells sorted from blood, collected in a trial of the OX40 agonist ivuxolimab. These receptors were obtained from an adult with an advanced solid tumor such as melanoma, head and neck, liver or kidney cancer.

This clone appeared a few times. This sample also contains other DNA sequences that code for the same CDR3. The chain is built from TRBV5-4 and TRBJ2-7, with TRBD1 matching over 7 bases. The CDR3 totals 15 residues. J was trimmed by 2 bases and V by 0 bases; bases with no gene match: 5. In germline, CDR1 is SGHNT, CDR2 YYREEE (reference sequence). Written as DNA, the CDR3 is TGTGCCAGCAGCTTGGGGAGACAGGGTACCTACGAGCAGTACTTC. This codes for CASSLGRQGTYEQYF.

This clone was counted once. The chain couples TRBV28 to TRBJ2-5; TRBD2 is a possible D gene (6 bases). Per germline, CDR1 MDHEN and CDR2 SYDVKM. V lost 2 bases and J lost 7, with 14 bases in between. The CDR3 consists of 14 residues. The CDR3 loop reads CASSLRGLDGTQYF. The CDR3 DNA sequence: TGTGCCAGCAGTTTAAGGGGACTCGATGGGACCCAGTACTTC.

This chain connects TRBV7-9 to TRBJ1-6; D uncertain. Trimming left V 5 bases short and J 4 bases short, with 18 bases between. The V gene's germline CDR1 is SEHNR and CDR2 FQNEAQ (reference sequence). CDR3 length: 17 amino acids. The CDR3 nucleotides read TGTGCCAGCAGCCTAGAATCGGGGTTAACATATAATTCACCCCTCCACTTT. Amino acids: CASSLESGLTYNSPLHF.

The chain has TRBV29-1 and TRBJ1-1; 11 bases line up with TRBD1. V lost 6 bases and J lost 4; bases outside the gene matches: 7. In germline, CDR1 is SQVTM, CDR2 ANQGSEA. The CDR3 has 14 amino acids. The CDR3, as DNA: TGCAGCGTCGCCGGACAGGGGGCGCTCACTGAAGCTTTCTTT. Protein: CSVAGQGALTEAFF. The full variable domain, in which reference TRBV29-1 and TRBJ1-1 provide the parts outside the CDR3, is SAVISQKPSRDICQRGTSLTIQCQVDSQVTMMFWYRQQPGQSLTLIATANQGSEATYESGFVIDKFPISRPNLTFSTLTVSNMSPEDSSIYLCSVAGQGALTEAFFGQGTRLTVV.

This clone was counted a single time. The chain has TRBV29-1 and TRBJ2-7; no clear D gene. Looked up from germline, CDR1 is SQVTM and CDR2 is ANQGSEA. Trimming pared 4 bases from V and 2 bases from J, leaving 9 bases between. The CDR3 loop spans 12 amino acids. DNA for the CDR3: TGCAGCGTTGCTTCCAACGCCTACGAGCAGTACTTC. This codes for CSVASNAYEQYF.

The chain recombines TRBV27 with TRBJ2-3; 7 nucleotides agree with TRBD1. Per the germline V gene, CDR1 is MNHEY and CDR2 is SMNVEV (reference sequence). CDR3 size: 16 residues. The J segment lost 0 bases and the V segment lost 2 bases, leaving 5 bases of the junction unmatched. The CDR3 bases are TGTGCCAGCAGTTTAGAACAGGGGTTGAGCACAGATACGCAGTATTTT. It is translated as CASSLEQGLSTDTQYF.

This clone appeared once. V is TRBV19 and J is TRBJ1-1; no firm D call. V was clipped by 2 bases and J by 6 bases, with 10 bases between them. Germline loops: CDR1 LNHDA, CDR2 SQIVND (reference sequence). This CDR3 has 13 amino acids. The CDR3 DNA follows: TGTGCCAGTAGTATAACCGATAGGGCTGAAGCTTTCTTT. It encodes CASSITDRAEAFF.

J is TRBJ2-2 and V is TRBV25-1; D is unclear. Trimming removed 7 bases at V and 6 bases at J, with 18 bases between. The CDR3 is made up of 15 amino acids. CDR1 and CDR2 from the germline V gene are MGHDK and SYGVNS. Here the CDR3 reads CASTASAKWAGELFF. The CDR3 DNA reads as TGTGCCAGCACGGCTTCCGCAAAATGGGCCGGGGAGCTGTTTTTT.

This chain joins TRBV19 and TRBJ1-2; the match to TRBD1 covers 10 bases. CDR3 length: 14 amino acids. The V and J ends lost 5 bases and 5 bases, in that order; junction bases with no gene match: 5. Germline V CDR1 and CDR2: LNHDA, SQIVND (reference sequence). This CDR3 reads CASSFGTGAYGYTF. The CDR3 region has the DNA TGTGCCAGTAGTTTCGGGACAGGGGCATATGGCTACACCTTC.

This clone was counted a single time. The DNA of the CDR3 is TGCGCCAGCAGTGAGTCTTGGGAGGCAGATACGCAGTATTTT. It codes for CASSESWEADTQYF. The rearrangement uses TRBV10-1 and TRBJ2-3; maybe TRBD2 (6 bases). Germline V lookup: CDR1 WNHNN, CDR2 SYGVQD (reference sequence). This CDR3 region has 14 residues. The V and J ends lost 0 bases and 4 bases respectively, with 8 bases between them.

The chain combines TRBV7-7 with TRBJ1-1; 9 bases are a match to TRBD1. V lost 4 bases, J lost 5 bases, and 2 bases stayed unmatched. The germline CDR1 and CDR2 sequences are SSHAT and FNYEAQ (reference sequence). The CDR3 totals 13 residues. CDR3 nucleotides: TGTGCCAGCAGCTACGGACAGGGGACTGAAGCTTTCTTT. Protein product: CASSYGQGTEAFF.

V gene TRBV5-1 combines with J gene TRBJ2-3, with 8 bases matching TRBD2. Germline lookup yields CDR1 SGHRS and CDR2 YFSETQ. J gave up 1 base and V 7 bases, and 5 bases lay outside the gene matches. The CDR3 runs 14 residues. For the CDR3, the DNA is TGCGCCAGCGGGGTAGCGGGGCGCACAGATACGCAGTATTTT. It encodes CASGVAGRTDTQYF.

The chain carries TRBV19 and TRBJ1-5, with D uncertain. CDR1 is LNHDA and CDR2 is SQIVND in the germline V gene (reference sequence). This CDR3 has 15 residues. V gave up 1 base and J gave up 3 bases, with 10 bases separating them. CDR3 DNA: TGTGCCAGTAGTATAGGAGCAGGACCCAATCAGCCCCAGCATTTT. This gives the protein CASSIGAGPNQPQHF.

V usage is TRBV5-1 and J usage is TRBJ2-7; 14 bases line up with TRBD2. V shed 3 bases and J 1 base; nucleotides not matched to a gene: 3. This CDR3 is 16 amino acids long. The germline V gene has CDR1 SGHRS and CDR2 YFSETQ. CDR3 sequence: CASSSGLAGVSYEQYF. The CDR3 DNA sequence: TGCGCCAGCAGCTCGGGACTAGCGGGGGTATCCTACGAGCAGTACTTC.

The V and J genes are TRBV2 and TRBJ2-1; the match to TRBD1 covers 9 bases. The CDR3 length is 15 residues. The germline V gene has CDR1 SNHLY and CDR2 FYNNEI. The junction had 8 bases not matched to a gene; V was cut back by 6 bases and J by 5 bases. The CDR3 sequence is CASSDTRDRDNEQFF. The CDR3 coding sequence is TGTGCCAGCAGCGATACCCGGGACAGGGACAATGAGCAGTTCTTC.

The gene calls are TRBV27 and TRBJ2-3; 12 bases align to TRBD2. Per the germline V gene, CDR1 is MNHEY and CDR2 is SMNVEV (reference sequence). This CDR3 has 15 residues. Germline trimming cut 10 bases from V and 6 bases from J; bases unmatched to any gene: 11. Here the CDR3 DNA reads TGTGCCACCTCCCCGGGACTAGCGGGCTCTGATACGCAGTATTTT. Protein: CATSPGLAGSDTQYF.

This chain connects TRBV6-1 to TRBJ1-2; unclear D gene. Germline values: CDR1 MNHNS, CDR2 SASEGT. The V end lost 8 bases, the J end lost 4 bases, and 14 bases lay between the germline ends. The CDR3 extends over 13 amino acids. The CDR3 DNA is TGTGCCAGCCCGCCCCCGGGGAGCTATGGCTACACCTTC. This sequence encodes CASPPPGSYGYTF.